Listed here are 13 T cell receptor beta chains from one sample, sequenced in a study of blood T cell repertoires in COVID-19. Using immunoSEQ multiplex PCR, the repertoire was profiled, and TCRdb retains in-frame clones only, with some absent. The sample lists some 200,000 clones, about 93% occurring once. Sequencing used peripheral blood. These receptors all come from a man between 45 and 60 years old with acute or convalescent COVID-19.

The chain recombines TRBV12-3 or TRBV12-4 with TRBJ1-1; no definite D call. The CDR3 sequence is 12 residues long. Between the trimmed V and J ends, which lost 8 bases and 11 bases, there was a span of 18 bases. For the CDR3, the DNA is TGTGCCAGCGCCTCCTTAGCTCCCGGCGCTTTCTTT. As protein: CASASLAPGAFF.

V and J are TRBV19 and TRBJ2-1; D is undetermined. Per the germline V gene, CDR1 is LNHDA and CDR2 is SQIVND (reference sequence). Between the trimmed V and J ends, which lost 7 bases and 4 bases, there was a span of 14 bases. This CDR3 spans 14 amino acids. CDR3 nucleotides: TGTGCCAGTAAGAGGATAGGCACGTACAATGAGCAGTTCTTC. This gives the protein CASKRIGTYNEQFF.

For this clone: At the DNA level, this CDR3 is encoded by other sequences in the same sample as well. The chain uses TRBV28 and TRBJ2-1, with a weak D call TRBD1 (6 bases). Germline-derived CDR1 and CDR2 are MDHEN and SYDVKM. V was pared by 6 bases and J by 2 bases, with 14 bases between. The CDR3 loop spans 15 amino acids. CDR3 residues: CASSFSTGPYNEQFF. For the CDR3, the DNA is TGTGCCAGCAGCTTTTCGACAGGACCCTACAATGAGCAGTTCTTC.

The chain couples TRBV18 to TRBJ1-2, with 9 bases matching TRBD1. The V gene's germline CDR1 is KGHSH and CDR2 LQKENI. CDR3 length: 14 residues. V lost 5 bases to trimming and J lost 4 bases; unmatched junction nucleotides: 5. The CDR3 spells CASSTGTGPYGYTF. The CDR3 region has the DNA TGTGCCAGCTCAACAGGGACAGGGCCCTATGGCTACACCTTC.

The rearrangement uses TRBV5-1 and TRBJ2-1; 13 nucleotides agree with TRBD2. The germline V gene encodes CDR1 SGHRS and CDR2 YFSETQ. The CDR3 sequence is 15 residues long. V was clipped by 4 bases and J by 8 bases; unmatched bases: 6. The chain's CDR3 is CASSPGTSGADEQFF. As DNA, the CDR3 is TGCGCCAGCAGCCCCGGGACTAGCGGGGCCGATGAGCAGTTCTTC.

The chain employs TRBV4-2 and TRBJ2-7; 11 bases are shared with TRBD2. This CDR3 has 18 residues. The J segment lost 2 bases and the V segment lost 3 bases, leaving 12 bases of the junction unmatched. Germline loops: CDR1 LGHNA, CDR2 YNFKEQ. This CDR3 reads CASSHPQTNSGRAYEQYF. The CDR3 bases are TGTGCCAGCAGCCATCCGCAGACCAATAGCGGGAGGGCCTACGAGCAGTACTTC.

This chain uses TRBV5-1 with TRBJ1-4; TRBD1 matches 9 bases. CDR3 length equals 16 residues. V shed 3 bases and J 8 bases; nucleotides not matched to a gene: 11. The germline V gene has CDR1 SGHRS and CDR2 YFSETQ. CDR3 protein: CASSSRTGGAREKLFF. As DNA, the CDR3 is TGCGCCAGCAGCTCCCGAACAGGGGGCGCGAGGGAAAAACTGTTTTTT.

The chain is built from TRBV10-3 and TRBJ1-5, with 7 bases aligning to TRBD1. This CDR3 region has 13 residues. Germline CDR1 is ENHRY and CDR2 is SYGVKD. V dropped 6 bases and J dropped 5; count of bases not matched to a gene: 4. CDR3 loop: CAIRTGMDQPQHF. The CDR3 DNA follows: TGTGCCATCAGGACAGGGATGGATCAGCCCCAGCATTTT.

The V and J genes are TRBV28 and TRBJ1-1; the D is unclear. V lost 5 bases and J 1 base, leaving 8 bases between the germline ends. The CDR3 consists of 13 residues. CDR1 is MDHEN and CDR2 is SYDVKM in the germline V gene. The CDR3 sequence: CASSRRGNTEAFF. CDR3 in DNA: TGTGCCAGCAGTCGCCGGGGGAACACTGAAGCTTTCTTT.

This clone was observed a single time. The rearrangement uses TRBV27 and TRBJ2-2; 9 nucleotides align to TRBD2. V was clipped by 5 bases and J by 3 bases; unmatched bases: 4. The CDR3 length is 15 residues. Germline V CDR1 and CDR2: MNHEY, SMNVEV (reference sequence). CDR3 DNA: TGTGCCAGCAGTACCGGACTAGCGTACACCGGGGAGCTGTTTTTT. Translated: CASSTGLAYTGELFF.

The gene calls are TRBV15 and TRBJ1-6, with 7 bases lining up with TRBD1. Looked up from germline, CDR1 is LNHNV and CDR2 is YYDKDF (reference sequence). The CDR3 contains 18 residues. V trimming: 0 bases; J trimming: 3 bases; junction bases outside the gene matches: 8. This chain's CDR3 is CATSRDGRGTVYNSPLHF. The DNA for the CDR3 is TGTGCCACCAGCAGAGATGGCCGTGGGACAGTCTATAATTCACCCCTCCACTTT.

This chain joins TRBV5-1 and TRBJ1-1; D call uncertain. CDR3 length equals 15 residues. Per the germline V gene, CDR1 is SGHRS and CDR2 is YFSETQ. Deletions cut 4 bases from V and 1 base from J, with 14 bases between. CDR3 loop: CASSRLASANTEAFF. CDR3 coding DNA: TGCGCCAGCAGCCGCTTGGCTTCCGCGAACACTGAAGCTTTCTTT.

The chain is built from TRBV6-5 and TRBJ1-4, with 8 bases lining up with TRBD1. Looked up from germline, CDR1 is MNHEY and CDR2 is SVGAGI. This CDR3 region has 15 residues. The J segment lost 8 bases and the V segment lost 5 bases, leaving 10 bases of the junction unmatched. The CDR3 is CASSPAGAGGEKLFF. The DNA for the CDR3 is TGTGCCAGCAGTCCCGCCGGGGCAGGGGGCGAAAAACTGTTTTTT.